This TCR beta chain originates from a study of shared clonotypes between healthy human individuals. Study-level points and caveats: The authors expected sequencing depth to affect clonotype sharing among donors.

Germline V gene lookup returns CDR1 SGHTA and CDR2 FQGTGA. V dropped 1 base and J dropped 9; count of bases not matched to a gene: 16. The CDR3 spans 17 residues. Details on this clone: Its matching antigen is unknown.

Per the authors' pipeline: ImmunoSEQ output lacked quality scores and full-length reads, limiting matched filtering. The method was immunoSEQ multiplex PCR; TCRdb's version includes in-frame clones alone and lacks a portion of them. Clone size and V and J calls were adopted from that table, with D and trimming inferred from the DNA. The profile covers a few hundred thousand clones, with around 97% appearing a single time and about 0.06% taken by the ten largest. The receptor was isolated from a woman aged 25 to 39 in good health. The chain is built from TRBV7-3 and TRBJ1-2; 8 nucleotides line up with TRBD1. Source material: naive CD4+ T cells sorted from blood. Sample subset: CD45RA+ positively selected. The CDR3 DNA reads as TGTGCCAGCAGCTTAAATGGTCCAGGGGGCATCATCGTGAGCTACACCTTC. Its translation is CASSLNGPGGIIVSYTF.